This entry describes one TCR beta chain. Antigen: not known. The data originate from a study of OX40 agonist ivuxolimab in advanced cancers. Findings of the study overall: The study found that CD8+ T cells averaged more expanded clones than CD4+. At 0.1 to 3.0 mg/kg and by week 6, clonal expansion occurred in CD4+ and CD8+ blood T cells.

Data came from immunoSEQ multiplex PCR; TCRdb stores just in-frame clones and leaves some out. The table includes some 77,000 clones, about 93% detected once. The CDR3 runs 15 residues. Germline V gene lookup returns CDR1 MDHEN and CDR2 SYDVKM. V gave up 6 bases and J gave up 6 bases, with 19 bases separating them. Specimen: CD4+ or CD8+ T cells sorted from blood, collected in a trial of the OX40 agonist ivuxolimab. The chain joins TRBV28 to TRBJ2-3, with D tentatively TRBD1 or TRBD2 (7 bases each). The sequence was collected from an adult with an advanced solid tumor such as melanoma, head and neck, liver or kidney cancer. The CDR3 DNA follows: TGTGCCAGCAGCCCAGCAGGGGGACTAAAGGATACGCAGTATTTT. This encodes CASSPAGGLKDTQYF. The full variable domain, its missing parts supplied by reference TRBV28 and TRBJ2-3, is DVKVTQSSRYLVKRTGEKVFLECVQDMDHENMFWYRQDPGLGLRLIYFSYDVKMKEKGDIPEGYSVSREKKERFSLILESASTNQTSMYLCASSPAGGLKDTQYFGPGTRLTVL.